The 12 T cell receptor beta chains presented below share a single source sample, sequenced in a study of tumor and adjacent non-tumor tissue in lung cancer. Three rounds of nested PCR, following a modified ARM-PCR protocol, produced the TCRbeta library. TCRdb reprocessed the multiplex PCR reads via MiXCR and lists one record per CDR3 protein. This sample yields 65,000 to 70,000 distinct CDR3 sequences, of which just under 60% are seen a single time; 20% to 25% belongs to the top ten. RNA was extracted from bulk tissue without any cell sorting. The sequenced sample consisted of lung tumor tissue. These receptors were taken from a man aged 50 to 60 with non-small cell lung cancer.

The chain employs TRBV12-3 or TRBV12-4 and TRBJ2-1; TRBD2 matches 9 bases. J gave up 2 bases and V 10 bases, and 9 bases lay outside the gene matches. This CDR3 spans 15 amino acids. This CDR3 reads CAKTVAGATYNEQFF. DNA for the CDR3: TGTGCCAAGACCGTAGCGGGGGCCACCTACAATGAGCAGTTCTTC.

This clonotype was counted only a few times. The chain recombines TRBV11-2 with TRBJ1-1; unclear D gene. Germline V gene lookup returns CDR1 SGHAT and CDR2 FQNNGV. CDR3 length: 11 amino acids. V was shortened by 7 bases and J by 11 bases, with 14 bases between the two germline ends. CDR3 amino acids: CASTSLNEAFF. CDR3 DNA: TGTGCCAGCACCTCTTTAAATGAGGCTTTCTTT.

The sample holds one count of this clonotype. One end of the junction fails to match germline, which may point to a read error. The chain couples TRBV6-1 to TRBJ2-7, with D unresolved. CDR3 length equals 11 residues. CDR1 is MNHNS, CDR2 SASEGT, per germline. CDR3 in amino acids: CASILTYEQYF. The CDR3 region has the DNA TGTGCCAGCATACTGACCTACGAGCAGTATTTC.

About this clonotype: Since a much larger clone is just one base distant, this may be a read error. The chain links TRBV2 to TRBJ2-1; 9 bases agree with TRBD2. CDR1 is SNHLY, CDR2 FYNNEI, per germline. J gave up 11 bases and V 0 bases, and 8 bases lay outside the gene matches. This CDR3 has 15 residues. The CDR3, as DNA: TGTGCCAGCAGTGAAGCGGCTAGCGGGATGGCTAAGCAGTTCTTC. It codes for CASSEAASGMAKQFF. Full variable domain (remainder filled in from reference TRBV2 and TRBJ2-1): EPEVTQTPSHQVTQMGQEVILRCVPISNHLYFYWYRQILGQKVEFLVSFYNNEISEKSEIFDDQFSVERPDGSNFTLKIRSTKLEDSAMYFCASSEAASGMAKQFFGPGTRLTVL.

The chain uses TRBV11-2 and TRBJ2-1, with 11 bases that match TRBD2. The germline V gene has CDR1 SGHAT and CDR2 FQNNGV. The length of the CDR3 is 16 residues. CDR3 DNA sequence: TGTCCCGGCAGCACCGGGATTAGCGGGGGGGCCCAGGAGCAGTTCTTC. This sequence encodes CPGSTGISGGAQEQFF.

The chain is built from TRBV11-2 and TRBJ2-3; the D gene is possibly TRBD2 (5 bases). The CDR3 runs to 12 residues. V was clipped by 6 bases and J by 9 bases, with 13 bases between them. Germline assignment: CDR1 SGHAT and CDR2 FQNNGV. Here the CDR3 reads CASRYDRGTQYF. The CDR3 DNA reads as TGTGCCAGCAGATATGATCGCGGGACGCAGTATTTT. Filled out from reference TRBV11-2 and TRBJ2-3, the complete variable domain reads EAGVAQSPRYKIIEKRQSVAFWCNPISGHATLYWYQQILGQGPKLLIQFQNNGVVDDSQLPKDRFSAERLKGVDSTLKIQPAKLEDSAVYLCASRYDRGTQYFGPGTRLTVL.

On this clonotype itself: The junction departs from the called germline gene at one end, perhaps through a read error. This sequence joins TRBV6-6 and TRBJ1-2; possibly TRBD1 for D (5 bases). The CDR3 is 17 amino acids. Germline CDR1 and CDR2: MNHNY and SVGAGI (reference sequence). Written as DNA, the CDR3 is TGTGACAGCAGTTACTACCCGGAGGGGATTGGCAACTATGGCTACACCTTC. Translation gives CDSSYYPEGIGNYGYTF.

As regards this clonotype: The conserved final phenylalanine or tryptophan is absent from the CDR3, which likely points to a read error. The chain joins TRBV10-2 to TRBJ2-2, with 12 bases identical to TRBD2. The CDR3 totals 16 residues. Germline values: CDR1 WSHSY, CDR2 SAAADI. The CDR3 coding sequence is TGCGCCAGCATCCCTAGCGGGAGGGAGAACACCGGGGAACTGTTTTCT. Translated, it gives CASIPSGRENTGELFS.

This clonotype was seen repeatedly, ten times or more. The rearrangement uses TRBV12-3 or TRBV12-4 and TRBJ1-5; 11 bases fit TRBD1. The CDR3 has 16 residues. Trimming cost V 5 bases and J 1 base; bases outside gene matches: 4. This CDR3 is CASSPGQGASNQPQHF. The CDR3 DNA sequence: TGTGCCAGCAGTCCAGGACAGGGGGCGAGCAATCAGCCCCAGCATTTT.

In this sample, this clonotype turned up many times. This sequence joins TRBV9 and TRBJ2-3; D unclear. This CDR3 has 13 amino acids. Germline CDR1 reads SGDLS; CDR2 reads YYNGEE. Between the trimmed V and J ends, which lost 3 bases and 1 base, there was a span of 6 bases. This CDR3 is CASSGLGTDTQYF. In DNA form, the CDR3 reads TGTGCCAGCAGCGGACTTGGCACAGATACGCAGTATTTT.

Here the CDR3 DNA reads TGTGCCAGCAGTCTGGGACAGGAGGAGCTGTTTTTT. This gives the protein CASSLGQEELFF. V usage is TRBV28 and J usage is TRBJ2-2; 8 nucleotides align to TRBD1. Trimming cost V 5 bases and J 10 bases; bases outside gene matches: 3. The CDR3 totals 12 residues. Germline CDR1 is MDHEN and CDR2 is SYDVKM.

About this clonotype itself: A much bigger clone sits one base away, suggesting this may be a read error. The chain combines TRBV6-5 with TRBJ2-5, with D perhaps being TRBD1 or TRBD2 (5 bases each). The germline V and J ends were trimmed by 2 bases and 5 bases, with 9 bases remaining between them. This CDR3 is built from 13 residues. CDR1 is MNHEY, CDR2 SVGAGI, per germline. Here the CDR3 reads CASSYMGEETQYF. CDR3 DNA: TGTGCCAGCAGTTACATGGGGGAGGAGACCCAGTACTTC.